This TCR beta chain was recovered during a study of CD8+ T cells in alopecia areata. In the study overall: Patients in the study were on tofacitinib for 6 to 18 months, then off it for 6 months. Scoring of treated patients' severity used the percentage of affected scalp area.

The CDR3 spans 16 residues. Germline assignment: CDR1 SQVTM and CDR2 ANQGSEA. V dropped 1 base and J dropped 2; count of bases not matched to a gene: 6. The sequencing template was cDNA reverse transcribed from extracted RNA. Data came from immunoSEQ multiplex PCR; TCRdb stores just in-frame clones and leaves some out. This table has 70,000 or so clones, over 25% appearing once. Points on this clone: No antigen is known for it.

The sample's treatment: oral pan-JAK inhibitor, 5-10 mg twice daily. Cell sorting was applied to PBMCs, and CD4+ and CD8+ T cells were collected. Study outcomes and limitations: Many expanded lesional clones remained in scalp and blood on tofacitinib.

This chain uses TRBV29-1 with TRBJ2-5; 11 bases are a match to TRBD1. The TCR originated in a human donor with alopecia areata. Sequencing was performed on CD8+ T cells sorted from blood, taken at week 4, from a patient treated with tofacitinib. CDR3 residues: CSVEADRGRGQETQYF. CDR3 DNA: TGCAGCGTTGAAGCGGACAGGGGGCGAGGGCAAGAGACCCAGTACTTC.